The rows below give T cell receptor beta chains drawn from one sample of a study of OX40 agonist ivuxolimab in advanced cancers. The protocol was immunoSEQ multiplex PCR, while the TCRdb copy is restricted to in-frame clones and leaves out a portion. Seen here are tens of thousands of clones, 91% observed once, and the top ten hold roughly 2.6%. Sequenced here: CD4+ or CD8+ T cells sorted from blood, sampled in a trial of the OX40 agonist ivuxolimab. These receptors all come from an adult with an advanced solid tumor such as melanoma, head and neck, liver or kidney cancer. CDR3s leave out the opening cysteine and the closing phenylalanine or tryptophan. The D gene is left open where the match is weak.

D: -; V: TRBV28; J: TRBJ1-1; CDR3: ASSPPGGGTEAF
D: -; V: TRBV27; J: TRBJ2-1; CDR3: ASSFDPSSYNEQF
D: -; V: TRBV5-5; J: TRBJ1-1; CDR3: ASSSDIWGTEAF
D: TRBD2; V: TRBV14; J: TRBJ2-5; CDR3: ASSQELGAPGLADFTQY
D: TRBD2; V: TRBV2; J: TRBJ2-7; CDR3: ASSDQREFHEQY
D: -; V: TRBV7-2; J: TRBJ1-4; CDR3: ASSGGIATNEKLF
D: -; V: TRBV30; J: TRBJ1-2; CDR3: AWRETGNYGYT
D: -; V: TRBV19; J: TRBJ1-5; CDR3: ASSPQQGRGNQPQH
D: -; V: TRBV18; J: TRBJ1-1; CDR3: ASSPPVGEKNTEAF
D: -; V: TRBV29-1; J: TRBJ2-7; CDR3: SAMDGLSYEQY
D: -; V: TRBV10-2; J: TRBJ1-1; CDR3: ASSARGTEAF
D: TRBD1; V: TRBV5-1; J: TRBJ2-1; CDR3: ASSPGQGNEQF
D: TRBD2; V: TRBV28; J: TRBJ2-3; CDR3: ASSLSHSGSLSDTQY
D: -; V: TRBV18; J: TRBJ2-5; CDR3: ASSLSWPIEETQY
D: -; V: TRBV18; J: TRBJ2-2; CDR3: ASSLLAGELF
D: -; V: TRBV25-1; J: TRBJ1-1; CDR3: ASRKQGRSTEAF
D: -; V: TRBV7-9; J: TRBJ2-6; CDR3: ASSPRTVSGANVLT
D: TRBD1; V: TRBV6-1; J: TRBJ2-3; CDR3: ASSSPGQGADTQY
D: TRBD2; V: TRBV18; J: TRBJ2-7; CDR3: ASSPGGSGRGEQY
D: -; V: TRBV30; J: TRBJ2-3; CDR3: AWSATTGDTQY
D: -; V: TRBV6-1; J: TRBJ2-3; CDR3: ASRMLAANTDTQY
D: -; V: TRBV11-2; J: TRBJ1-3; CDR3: ASSLRATPDSGNTIY
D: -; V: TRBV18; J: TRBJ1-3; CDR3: ASSLGTRSSGNTIY
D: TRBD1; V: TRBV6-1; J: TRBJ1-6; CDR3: ASRGTGDNSPLH
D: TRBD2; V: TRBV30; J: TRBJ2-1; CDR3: AWRLAGYNEQF